This passage covers 24 T cell receptor beta chains from one sample sequenced in a study of blood T cell repertoires in COVID-19. Repertoires were generated with immunoSEQ multiplex PCR, while TCRdb's copy carries only in-frame clones and drops some. The sample contains about 400,000 clones, approximately 88% of which appear only once. The sequencing input was PBMCs or T cells enriched from blood (not recorded which). The receptors shown here come from a middle-aged woman with acute COVID-19.

This chain connects TRBV29-1 to TRBJ1-1, with D possibly matching TRBD1 (6 bases). Trimming shortened V by 5 bases and J by 1 base, and 14 bases separated the two germline ends. The CDR3 consists of 14 residues. CDR1 and CDR2 from the germline V gene are SQVTM and ANQGSEA. CDR3 amino acids: CSVSRQASNTEAFF. Written as DNA, the CDR3 is TGCAGCGTTTCTAGACAGGCGTCGAACACTGAAGCTTTCTTT.

V usage is TRBV10-3 and J usage is TRBJ2-1, with 14 bases that match TRBD2. The V segment lost 6 bases and the J segment 6 bases; nucleotides outside the gene matches: 4. Germline V CDR1 and CDR2: ENHRY, SYGVKD. This CDR3 has 15 amino acids. As DNA, the CDR3 is TGTGCCATCAGCCAGACTAGCGGGGGGGCCAATGAGCAGTTCTTC. Translating gives CAISQTSGGANEQFF.

The gene calls are TRBV6-5 and TRBJ2-2, with D perhaps matching TRBD2 (5 bases). The V gene's germline CDR1 is MNHEY and CDR2 SVGAGI. With 7 bases removed from V and 1 base from J, the gap between germline ends came to 10 bases. The CDR3 consists of 14 residues. In DNA, the CDR3 is TGTGCCAGCAAGATTGGAGGGAACACCGGGGAGCTGTTTTTT. Translated: CASKIGGNTGELFF.

CDR3 protein: CASTGFNEKLFF. CDR3 in DNA: TGTGCCAGCACGGGGTTTAATGAAAAACTGTTTTTT. This sequence joins TRBV21-1 and TRBJ1-4. TRBV21-1 is shown as a pseudogene. This CDR3 region has 12 residues.

The rearrangement links TRBV27 to TRBJ2-2; 13 bases map to TRBD2. J gave up 7 bases and V 2 bases, and 10 bases lay outside the gene matches. The germline gives CDR1 MNHEY, CDR2 SMNVEV (reference sequence). CDR3 length: 18 residues. The CDR3 protein is CASSLGVLAGGPIGELFF. The CDR3 DNA sequence: TGTGCCAGCAGTTTAGGGGTACTAGCGGGGGGGCCCATCGGGGAGCTGTTTTTT.

Only one count was recorded for this clone. J is TRBJ1-3 and V is TRBV5-1; 7 positions match TRBD1. CDR1 is SGHRS and CDR2 is YFSETQ in the germline V gene. This CDR3 has 14 amino acids. The J segment lost 0 bases and the V segment lost 5 bases, leaving 2 bases of the junction unmatched. CDR3 loop: CASRTGLSGNTIYF. Here the CDR3 DNA reads TGCGCCAGCAGGACAGGGCTCTCTGGAAACACCATATATTTT.

V usage is TRBV6-1 and J usage is TRBJ1-5; 10 bases match TRBD1. CDR1 MNHNS and CDR2 SASEGT come from the germline V gene. With V trimmed by 4 bases and J by 2 bases, 5 bases remained unmatched. The CDR3 length is 16 residues. CDR3 sequence reads: CASSAGQGGGNQPQHF. For the CDR3, the DNA is TGTGCCAGCAGTGCCGGACAGGGGGGCGGCAATCAGCCCCAGCATTTT.

CDR3: CAWRHSTGGNTEAFF. CDR3 bases: TGTGCCTGGAGGCACAGTACAGGGGGCAACACTGAAGCTTTCTTT. The genes are TRBV30 and TRBJ1-1; 9 positions agree with TRBD1. The CDR3 extends over 15 amino acids. V was pared by 3 bases and J by 2 bases, with 7 bases of the junction left unmatched. Germline CDR1 reads GTSNPN; CDR2 reads SVGIG (reference sequence).

V usage is TRBV12-3 or TRBV12-4 and J usage is TRBJ2-3; a possible D gene is TRBD2 (5 bases). The CDR3 is made up of 13 amino acids. Deletions cut 3 bases from V and 9 bases from J, with 13 bases between. DNA of the CDR3: TGTGCCAGCAGTTTCTTCGCAGCGGAAACGCAGTATTTT. Translating gives CASSFFAAETQYF.

The chain carries TRBV20-1 and TRBJ1-2; no clear D gene. CDR1 DFQATT and CDR2 SNEGSKA come from the germline V gene (reference sequence). V dropped 3 bases and J dropped 3 bases, with 14 bases sitting between them. The CDR3 consists of 14 residues. The CDR3 reads CSASLADPYYGYTF. CDR3 nucleotides: TGCAGTGCTAGTCTAGCGGATCCCTACTATGGCTACACCTTC.

The rearrangement joins TRBV10-3 to TRBJ2-7; a possible D gene is TRBD2 (6 bases). Deletions cut 0 bases from V and 2 bases from J, with 11 bases between. This CDR3 has 15 residues. Germline-derived CDR1 and CDR2 are ENHRY and SYGVKD. In nucleotides, the CDR3 is TGTGCCATCAGTGAGTCAGCTGGGGGGACCTACGAGCAGTACTTC. It codes for CAISESAGGTYEQYF.

This clone was picked up one time. This chain uses TRBV6-5 with TRBJ1-5, with TRBD1 matching over 9 bases. The junction had 6 bases not matched to a gene; V was cut back by 4 bases and J by 5 bases. CDR1 MNHEY and CDR2 SVGAGI come from the germline V gene. CDR3 length equals 15 residues. The CDR3 spells CASSSPQGAHQPQHF. The CDR3, as DNA: TGTGCCAGCAGTTCTCCACAGGGGGCGCATCAGCCCCAGCATTTT.

This clone occurred once. V is TRBV19 and J is TRBJ1-1; D possibly corresponds to TRBD1 (5 bases). The V gene lost 9 bases and the J gene lost 0 bases, with 14 bases spanning the gap. CDR1 is LNHDA and CDR2 is SQIVND in the germline V gene (reference sequence). The CDR3 covers 14 residues. CDR3 in DNA: TGTGCCAGCAGCCGGGGGGACGTGAACACTGAAGCTTTCTTT. The encoded protein is CASSRGDVNTEAFF.

CDR3 in DNA: TGTGCCAGCAGCCTCGGACACGTTTGTGGCTACACCTTC. The encoded protein is CASSLGHVCGYTF. The chain employs TRBV7-6 and TRBJ1-2; D is perhaps TRBD1 (5 bases). CDR3 size: 13 residues. Germline V gene sequence: CDR1 SGHVS, CDR2 FNYEAQ. V was clipped by 5 bases and J by 7 bases, with 14 bases between them.

The chain joins TRBV6-5 to TRBJ2-7; TRBD1 might be the D (5 bases). Germline lookup yields CDR1 MNHEY and CDR2 SVGAGI. The CDR3 consists of 10 residues. V gave up 11 bases and J gave up 4 bases, with 9 bases separating them. In DNA, the CDR3 is TGTGCCTCAGGGCAGTACGAGCAGTACTTC. The encoded protein is CASGQYEQYF.

Here the CDR3 reads CASTIAAVGTDTQYF. In DNA, the CDR3 is TGTGCCAGCACCATAGCGGCGGTTGGCACAGATACGCAGTATTTT. The rearrangement joins TRBV6-5 to TRBJ2-3, with D perhaps TRBD2 (6 bases). CDR1 is MNHEY, CDR2 SVGAGI, per germline. This CDR3 spans 15 amino acids. V lost 7 bases and J lost 1, with 15 bases in between.

This sequence joins TRBV9 and TRBJ2-3; 11 positions agree with TRBD2. The CDR3 loop spans 14 amino acids. CDR1 is SGDLS, CDR2 YYNGEE, per germline. Trimming cost V 0 bases and J 9 bases; bases outside gene matches: 3. The CDR3 here is CASSVASGGRTQYF. CDR3 nucleotide sequence: TGTGCCAGCAGCGTAGCTAGCGGGGGGCGGACGCAGTATTTT.

A note on this clone: At one end, the junction sequence differs from germline, possibly due to a read error. The J gene is TRBJ2-7, the V gene TRBV6-1; perhaps TRBD1 as D (5 bases). CDR1 is MNHNS and CDR2 is SASEGT in the germline V gene. This CDR3 comprises 15 residues. The CDR3 DNA is TGTGCCAGCAGTGAAATCCCCAGGGATGGCACACGAGGCCACTTC. Amino acids: CASSEIPRDGTRGHF.

The chain couples TRBV3-1 (or the pseudogene TRBV3-2) to TRBJ2-1; maybe TRBD2 (6 bases). CDR1 LGHDT and CDR2 YNNKEL come from the germline V gene (reference sequence). Deletions cut 2 bases from V and 6 bases from J, with 23 bases between. The CDR3 is 18 residues long. CDR3 sequence reads: CASSQSAGPTEGVNEQFF. The CDR3 nucleotides read TGTGCCAGCAGCCAAAGCGCGGGACCCACTGAGGGAGTCAATGAGCAGTTCTTC.

The V gene is TRBV2, the J gene TRBJ2-7; TRBD2 might be the D (6 bases). CDR1 is SNHLY, CDR2 FYNNEI, per germline. This CDR3 comprises 14 residues. V was trimmed by 7 bases and J by 1 base, leaving 14 bases between them. The CDR3 is CASTRDSLSYEQYF. CDR3 nucleotides: TGTGCCAGCACACGGGACTCGCTATCCTACGAGCAGTACTTC.

The rearrangement joins TRBV6-2 or TRBV6-3 to TRBJ2-1; 9 bases line up with TRBD2. The junction had 6 bases not matched to a gene; V was cut back by 0 bases and J by 6 bases. Germline CDR1 reads MNHEY; CDR2 reads SVGEGT. The CDR3 covers 16 residues. The CDR3 spells CASSYSMRGGANEQFF. The CDR3 DNA is TGTGCCAGCAGTTACTCGATGCGGGGGGGAGCCAATGAGCAGTTCTTC.

The chain links TRBV7-8 to TRBJ1-5; 7 bases agree with TRBD1. The CDR3 contains 14 residues. Looked up from germline, CDR1 is SGHVS and CDR2 is FQNEAQ. V lost 5 bases to trimming and J lost 6 bases; unmatched junction nucleotides: 7. The CDR3 reads CASSTDRVVQPQHF. The CDR3 nucleotides are TGTGCCAGCAGCACAGACAGGGTCGTTCAGCCCCAGCATTTT.

The rearrangement links TRBV5-6 to TRBJ1-1; D is uncertain. The CDR3 runs to 14 residues. The V end lost 1 base, the J end lost 4 bases, and 11 bases lay between the germline ends. CDR1 SGHDT and CDR2 YYEEEE come from the germline V gene. In DNA, the CDR3 is TGTGCCAGCAGCTTGCCATCCCAGGTCACTGAAGCTTTCTTT. Its translation is CASSLPSQVTEAFF.

CDR3 amino acids: CASSLAVNYGYTF. DNA for the CDR3: TGTGCCAGCAGCTTGGCAGTTAACTATGGCTACACCTTC. The gene calls are TRBV5-6 and TRBJ1-2; no clear D. The germline gives CDR1 SGHDT, CDR2 YYEEEE. Trimming took 0 bases from V and 1 from J, leaving 4 bases between them. The CDR3 is made up of 13 amino acids.